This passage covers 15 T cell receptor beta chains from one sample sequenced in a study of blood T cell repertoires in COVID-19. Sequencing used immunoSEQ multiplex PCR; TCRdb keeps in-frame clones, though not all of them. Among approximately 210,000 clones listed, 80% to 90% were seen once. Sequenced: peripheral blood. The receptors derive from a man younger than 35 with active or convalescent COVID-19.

The DNA for the CDR3 is TGTGCCAGCAGAGGGACTAGCGGGAGAGCGGGCAATGAGCAGTTCTTC. This gives the protein CASRGTSGRAGNEQFF. The gene calls are TRBV6-6 and TRBJ2-1; 14 positions agree with TRBD2. From germline, CDR1 is MNHNY and CDR2 SVGAGI (reference sequence). This CDR3 is 16 amino acids long. Trimming removed 6 bases from V and 6 bases from J; junction bases left unmatched: 7.

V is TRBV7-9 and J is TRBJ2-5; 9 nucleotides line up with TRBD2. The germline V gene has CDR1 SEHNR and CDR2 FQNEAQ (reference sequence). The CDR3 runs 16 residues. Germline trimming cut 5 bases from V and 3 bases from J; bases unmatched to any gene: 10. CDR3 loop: CASSDGGRLAEETQYF. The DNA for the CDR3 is TGTGCCAGCAGCGACGGGGGGAGACTAGCGGAAGAGACCCAGTACTTC. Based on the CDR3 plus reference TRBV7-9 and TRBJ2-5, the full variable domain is DTGVSQNPRHKITKRGQNVTFRCDPISEHNRLYWYRQTLGQGPEFLTYFQNEAQLEKSRLLSDRFSAERPKGSFSTLEIQRTEQGDSAMYLCASSDGGRLAEETQYFGPGTRLLVL.

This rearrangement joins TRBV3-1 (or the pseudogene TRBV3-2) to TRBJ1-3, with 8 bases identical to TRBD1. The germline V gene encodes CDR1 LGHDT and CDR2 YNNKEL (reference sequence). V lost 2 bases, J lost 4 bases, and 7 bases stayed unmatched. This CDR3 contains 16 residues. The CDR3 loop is CASSQMTGEYGNTIYF. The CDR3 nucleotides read TGTGCCAGCAGCCAAATGACAGGGGAGTACGGAAACACCATATATTTT.

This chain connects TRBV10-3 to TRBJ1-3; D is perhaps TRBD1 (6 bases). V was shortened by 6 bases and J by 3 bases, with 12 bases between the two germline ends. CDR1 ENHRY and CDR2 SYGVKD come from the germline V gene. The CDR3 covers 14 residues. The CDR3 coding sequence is TGTGCCATCAGCGAACAGGGAAGTGGAAACACCATATATTTT. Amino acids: CAISEQGSGNTIYF.

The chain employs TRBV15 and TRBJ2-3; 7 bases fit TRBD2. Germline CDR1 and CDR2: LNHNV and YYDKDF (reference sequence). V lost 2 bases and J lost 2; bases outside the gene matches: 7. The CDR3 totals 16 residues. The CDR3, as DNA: TGTGCCACCAGCAGAATAGCGGGCGCGTACACAGATACGCAGTATTTT. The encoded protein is CATSRIAGAYTDTQYF.

The CDR3 nucleotides read TGTGCCACCAGTGGGCCCCGGGGGGCCAAAGAGACCCAGTACTTC. This codes for CATSGPRGAKETQYF. V and J are TRBV24-1 and TRBJ2-5, with D tentatively TRBD2 (7 bases). CDR1 is KGHDR and CDR2 is SFDVKD in the germline V gene. V lost 5 bases to trimming and J lost 3 bases, with 15 bases between them. The CDR3 contains 15 residues.

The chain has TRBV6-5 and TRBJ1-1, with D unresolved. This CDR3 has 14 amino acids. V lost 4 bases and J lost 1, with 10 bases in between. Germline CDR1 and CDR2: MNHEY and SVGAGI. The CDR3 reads CASSLAAGNTEAFF. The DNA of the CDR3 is TGTGCCAGCAGTTTAGCAGCCGGGAACACTGAAGCTTTCTTT.

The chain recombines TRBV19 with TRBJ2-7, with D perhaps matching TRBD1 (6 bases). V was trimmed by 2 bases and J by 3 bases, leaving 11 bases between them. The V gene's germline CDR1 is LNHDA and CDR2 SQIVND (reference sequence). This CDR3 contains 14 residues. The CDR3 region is CASSIKGHNYEQYF. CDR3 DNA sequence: TGTGCCAGTAGTATAAAGGGACACAACTACGAGCAGTACTTC.

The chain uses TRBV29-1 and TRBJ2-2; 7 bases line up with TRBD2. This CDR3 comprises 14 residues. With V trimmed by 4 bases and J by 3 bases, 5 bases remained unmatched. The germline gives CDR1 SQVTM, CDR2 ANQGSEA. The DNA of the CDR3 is TGCAGCGTTGGACTAGCTGCGGACACCGGGGAGCTGTTTTTT. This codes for CSVGLAADTGELFF.

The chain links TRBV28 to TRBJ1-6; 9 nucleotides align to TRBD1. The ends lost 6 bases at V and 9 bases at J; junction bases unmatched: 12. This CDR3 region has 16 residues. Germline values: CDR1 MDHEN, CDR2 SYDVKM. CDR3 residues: CASRPRWDREGSPLHF. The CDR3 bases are TGTGCCAGCAGACCCCGGTGGGACAGGGAGGGTTCACCCCTCCACTTT.

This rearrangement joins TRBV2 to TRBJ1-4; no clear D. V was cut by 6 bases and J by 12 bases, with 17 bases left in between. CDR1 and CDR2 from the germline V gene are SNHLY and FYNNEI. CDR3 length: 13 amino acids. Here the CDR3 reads CASSQSRVHELFF. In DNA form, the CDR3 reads TGTGCCAGCAGCCAATCACGGGTCCATGAACTGTTTTTT.

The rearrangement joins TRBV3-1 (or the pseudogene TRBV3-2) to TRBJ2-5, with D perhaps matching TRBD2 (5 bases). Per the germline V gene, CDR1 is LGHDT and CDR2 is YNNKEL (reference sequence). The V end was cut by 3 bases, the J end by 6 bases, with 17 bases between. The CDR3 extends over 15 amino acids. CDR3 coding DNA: TGTGCCAGCAGCCAGGGTACTGGAGGAATGAAGACCCAGTACTTC. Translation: CASSQGTGGMKTQYF.

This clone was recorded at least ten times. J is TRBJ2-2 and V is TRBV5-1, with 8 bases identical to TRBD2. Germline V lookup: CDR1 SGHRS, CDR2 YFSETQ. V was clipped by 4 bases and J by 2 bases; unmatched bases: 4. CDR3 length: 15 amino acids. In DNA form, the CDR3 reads TGCGCCAGCAGCCAAGCGGGAGACAACACCGGGGAGCTGTTTTTT. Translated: CASSQAGDNTGELFF.

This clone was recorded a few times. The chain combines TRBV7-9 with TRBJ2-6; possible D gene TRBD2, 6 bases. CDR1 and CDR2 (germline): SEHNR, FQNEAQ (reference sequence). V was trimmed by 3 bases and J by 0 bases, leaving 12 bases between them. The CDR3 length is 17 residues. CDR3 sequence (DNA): TGTGCCAGCAGCTTGAGTCCCGGGAGCTCTGGGGCCAACGTCCTGACTTTC. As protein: CASSLSPGSSGANVLTF.

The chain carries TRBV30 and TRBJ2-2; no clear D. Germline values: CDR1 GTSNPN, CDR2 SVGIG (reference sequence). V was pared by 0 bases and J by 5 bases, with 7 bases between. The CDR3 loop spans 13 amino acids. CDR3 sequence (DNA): TGTGCCTGGAGTGTAAGCTCGACCGGGGAGCTGTTTTTT. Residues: CAWSVSSTGELFF. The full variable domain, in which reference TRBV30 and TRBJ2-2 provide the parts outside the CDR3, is SQTIHQWPATLVQPVGSPLSLECTVEGTSNPNLYWYRQAAGRGLQLLFYSVGIGQISSEVPQNLSASRPQDRQFILSSKKLLLSDSGFYLCAWSVSSTGELFFGEGSRLTVL.